The 6 T cell receptor beta chains in this list originate from one sample, sequenced in a study of early T cells in non-severe SARS-CoV-2 infection. TCRdb re-called the 5' RACE reads with MiXCR, one entry per CDR3 protein. The table has around 76,000 distinct CDR3 sequences, roughly 10% seen once. The sample consisted of whole blood. The receptors originated from an adult who was a healthcare worker with PCR-confirmed SARS-CoV-2 infection or an uninfected control (not recorded which).

This rearrangement joins TRBV20-1 to TRBJ1-6; D is uncertain. Per germline, CDR1 DFQATT and CDR2 SNEGSKA (reference sequence). The length of the CDR3 is 14 residues. Between the trimmed V and J ends, which lost 4 bases and 5 bases, there was a span of 12 bases. CDR3 amino acids: CSATVSQHNSPLHF. The CDR3 DNA reads as TGCAGTGCTACAGTGAGCCAGCATAATTCACCCCTCCACTTT.

This clonotype was counted at least ten times. The chain combines TRBV4-1 with TRBJ1-1; 7 bases map to TRBD1. Germline assignment: CDR1 MGHRA and CDR2 YSYEKL. The CDR3 is 16 residues long. The V segment lost 0 bases and the J segment 5 bases; nucleotides outside the gene matches: 9. This CDR3 reads CASSQDGGQWGTEAFF. In DNA, the CDR3 is TGCGCCAGCAGCCAAGACGGGGGACAGTGGGGGACTGAAGCTTTCTTT.

This clonotype was recorded many times. The J gene is TRBJ2-2, the V gene TRBV27; 8 bases match TRBD2. CDR3 length: 16 amino acids. Germline lookup yields CDR1 MNHEY and CDR2 SMNVEV (reference sequence). V gave up 7 bases and J gave up 3 bases; unmatched junction bases: 10. CDR3 loop: CASTLQGGGYTGELFF. CDR3 bases: TGTGCCAGCACTCTCCAGGGCGGGGGGTACACCGGGGAGCTGTTTTTT.

This clonotype was found a few times. The chain is built from TRBV7-8 and TRBJ1-2; tentatively, D is TRBD1 (6 bases). The CDR3 loop spans 16 amino acids. The germline V and J ends were trimmed by 1 base and 0 bases, with 12 bases remaining between them. Per the germline V gene, CDR1 is SGHVS and CDR2 is FQNEAQ. CDR3 region: CASSLGTAGSNYGYTF. The CDR3, as DNA: TGTGCCAGCAGCTTAGGGACAGCCGGATCTAACTATGGCTACACCTTC.

This clonotype was recorded at least ten times. The V call is TRBV12-3 or TRBV12-4, the J call TRBJ1-6; 12 nucleotides match TRBD1. The V segment lost 6 bases and the J segment 6 bases; nucleotides outside the gene matches: 3. The CDR3 runs to 15 residues. CDR3 loop: CASRGQGAPNSPLHF. The CDR3 DNA reads TGTGCCAGCAGGGGACAGGGGGCACCTAATTCACCCCTCCACTTT.

Many counts were recorded for this clonotype. The chain is built from TRBV7-9 and TRBJ2-3; 8 positions agree with TRBD2. Germline trimming cut 6 bases from V and 7 bases from J; bases unmatched to any gene: 9. CDR1 and CDR2 from the germline V gene are SEHNR and FQNEAQ (reference sequence). The CDR3 has 14 amino acids. CDR3 sequence: CASRRAGAQNTQYF. In nucleotides, the CDR3 is TGTGCCAGCAGGAGAGCGGGGGCCCAAAATACGCAGTATTTT.